This T cell receptor (beta chain) emerged from a study of prognosis after radiotherapy for stage I lung cancer. Germline CDR1 is SNHLY and CDR2 is FYNNEI. V dropped 4 bases and J dropped 4; count of bases not matched to a gene: 3. This CDR3 contains 14 residues. Template was genomic DNA; TCR beta CDR3 amplified in two multiplex PCR rounds. Primers specific to each TRBV and TRBJ gene drove first-round PCR. In TCRdb, the multiplex PCR reads were re-called with MiXCR into one record per CDR3 protein. The sample holds about 35,000 distinct CDR3 sequences, 32% seen once. This clonotype occurred many times. The blood draw at each of two time points yielded around 6 milliliters of peripheral blood.

The sequence derives from a donor older than 45 with non-small cell lung cancer. The rearrangement joins TRBV2 to TRBJ1-4; 7 bases match TRBD1. Sequencing used PBMCs, obtained before or after stereotactic body radiation therapy (not recorded which). The CDR3: CASSGQGFNEKLFF. The CDR3 DNA reads TGTGCCAGCAGTGGACAGGGCTTTAATGAAAAACTGTTTTTT.